The 27 T cell receptor beta chains reported below all come from one sample, sequenced in a study of cytomegalovirus exposure and HLA in healthy donors. PCR amplification relied on 60 Vbeta primers (plus 13 Jbeta primers). Sequenced by immunoSEQ multiplex PCR; TCRdb stores in-frame clones only, minus some. The sample has 100,000 to 150,000 clones; over 70% are singletons. Material: PBMCs. These receptors were taken from a woman between 45 and 60 years old in good health and CMV-seropositive.

This chain links TRBV6-1 with TRBJ2-7; perhaps TRBD1 as D (5 bases). Trimming cost V 4 bases and J 9 bases, with 13 bases left between them. The CDR3 extends over 12 amino acids. CDR1 and CDR2 (germline): MNHNS, SASEGT. The CDR3 is CASSADQRGQYF. The CDR3 nucleotides read TGTGCCAGCAGTGCGGACCAAAGGGGGCAGTACTTC.

This rearrangement joins TRBV7-2 to TRBJ2-2; 9 positions agree with TRBD2. CDR3 length equals 16 residues. V lost 5 bases, J lost 4 bases, and 8 bases stayed unmatched. From germline, CDR1 is SGHTA and CDR2 FQGNSA. As DNA, the CDR3 is TGTGCCAGCAGCCCTATAGCGGGAGATGTCACCGGGGAGCTGTTTTTT. Protein product: CASSPIAGDVTGELFF.

The rearrangement joins TRBV7-2 to TRBJ2-1; TRBD2 agrees at 7 bases. The CDR3 totals 17 residues. Trimming at V came to 5 bases and at J to 0 bases, leaving 10 bases not matched to a gene. The germline V gene encodes CDR1 SGHTA and CDR2 FQGNSA. In DNA form, the CDR3 reads TGTGCCAGCAGCACCTCTCTAGCGGCCAGCTCCTACAATGAGCAGTTCTTC. Protein product: CASSTSLAASSYNEQFF.

The rearrangement links TRBV7-6 to TRBJ1-3; D call uncertain. The CDR3 runs 16 residues. V lost 7 bases and J 0 bases, leaving 16 bases between the germline ends. The germline V gene encodes CDR1 SGHVS and CDR2 FNYEAQ. The CDR3 spells CASTPPPGSSGNTIYF. In DNA form, the CDR3 reads TGTGCCAGCACTCCCCCGCCTGGTAGCTCTGGAAACACCATATATTTT.

This chain connects TRBV25-1 to TRBJ1-1; D call uncertain. Trimming took 1 base from V and 1 from J, leaving 10 bases between them. The germline V gene encodes CDR1 MGHDK and CDR2 SYGVNS. This CDR3 is 15 amino acids long. CDR3 residues: CASSEFRPRNTEAFF. For the CDR3, the DNA is TGTGCCAGCAGTGAATTCAGGCCACGGAACACTGAAGCTTTCTTT. Together with reference TRBV25-1 and TRBJ1-1, the CDR3 gives the full variable domain: EADIYQTPRYLVIGTGKKITLECSQTMGHDKMYWYQQDPGMELHLIHYSYGVNSTEKGDLSSESTVSRIRTEHFPLTLESARPSHTSQYLCASSEFRPRNTEAFFGQGTRLTVV.

This rearrangement joins TRBV7-9 to TRBJ1-2, with 8 bases lining up with TRBD1. This CDR3 is 15 amino acids long. J was trimmed by 5 bases and V by 10 bases; bases with no gene match: 15. Germline V gene lookup returns CDR1 SEHNR and CDR2 FQNEAQ (reference sequence). The CDR3 here is CATPTGQGARYGYTF. In nucleotides, the CDR3 is TGTGCCACCCCCACGGGGCAGGGGGCGCGGTATGGCTACACCTTC. The variable domain in full, completed from reference TRBV7-9 and TRBJ1-2, reads DTGVSQNPRHKITKRGQNVTFRCDPISEHNRLYWYRQTLGQGPEFLTYFQNEAQLEKSRLLSDRFSAERPKGSFSTLEIQRTEQGDSAMYLCATPTGQGARYGYTFGSGTRLTVV.

This chain links TRBV30 with TRBJ1-2; possible D gene TRBD1, 5 bases. V dropped 4 bases and J dropped 4 bases, with 16 bases sitting between them. Germline V lookup: CDR1 GTSNPN, CDR2 SVGIG (reference sequence). The CDR3 runs 14 residues. The CDR3 region has the DNA TGTGCCTGGAACATGCAGGGAGGGGCCTATGGCTACACCTTC. As protein: CAWNMQGGAYGYTF.

Comment on this clone: A junction end diverges from the germline sequence, so it may reflect a read error. The chain carries TRBV6-6 and TRBJ2-3; D is undetermined. Germline CDR1 MNHNY, CDR2 SVGAGI (reference sequence). This CDR3 spans 14 amino acids. The CDR3 sequence is CASTYTPRVDTQYF. CDR3 nucleotide sequence: TGTGCCAGCACTTACACCCCACGGGTAGATACGCAGTATTTT.

The chain combines TRBV12-5 with TRBJ2-5; weak D call: TRBD1 (7 bases). Germline V gives CDR1 LGHNT, CDR2 FRNRAP. The V and J ends lost 1 base and 7 bases respectively, with 13 bases between them. The CDR3 is 14 amino acids. The CDR3 region is CASGLGQGGGTQYF. The DNA for the CDR3 is TGTGCTAGTGGTTTGGGTCAGGGGGGAGGGACCCAGTACTTC.

This rearrangement joins TRBV5-4 to TRBJ2-3, with TRBD2 matching 8 bases. The CDR3 covers 15 residues. V was clipped by 4 bases and J by 2 bases; unmatched bases: 6. CDR1 and CDR2 from the germline V gene are SGHNT and YYREEE (reference sequence). In DNA form, the CDR3 reads TGTGCCAGCAGCGGTAGCGGGGAGGACACAGATACGCAGTATTTT. This gives the protein CASSGSGEDTDTQYF.

As regards this clone: Germline and junction disagree at one end, which may indicate a read error. The chain recombines TRBV4-3 with TRBJ2-5; no clear D gene. This CDR3 is 12 amino acids long. The germline V gene encodes CDR1 LGHNA and CDR2 YSLEER. The CDR3 DNA is TGCGCCAGCAGCCAAGATGGTTGTTACGAGAACTTC. It codes for CASSQDGCYENF.

This rearrangement joins TRBV9 to TRBJ1-1, with 9 bases fitting TRBD1. After removal of 0 bases from V and 10 bases from J, the junction contained 13 bases not matched to a gene. The CDR3 runs to 16 residues. Germline assignment: CDR1 SGDLS and CDR2 YYNGEE. The CDR3 reads CASSVDPGQGGGRAFF. DNA of the CDR3: TGTGCCAGCAGCGTAGACCCGGGACAGGGAGGAGGAAGAGCTTTCTTT.

The chain uses TRBV7-8 and TRBJ1-2; 7 bases agree with TRBD1. The CDR3 is 14 amino acids. Germline CDR1 reads SGHVS; CDR2 reads FQNEAQ. J gave up 4 bases and V 8 bases, and 10 bases lay outside the gene matches. The CDR3 region has the DNA TGTGCCAGCGGAGTGGGACAGTTACCCTATGGCTACACCTTC. As protein: CASGVGQLPYGYTF. Together with reference TRBV7-8 and TRBJ1-2, the CDR3 gives the full variable domain: GAGVSQSPRYKVAKRGQDVALRCDPISGHVSLFWYQQALGQGPEFLTYFQNEAQLDKSGLPSDRFFAERPEGSVSTLKIQRTQQEDSAVYLCASGVGQLPYGYTFGSGTRLTVV.

The rearrangement uses TRBV27 and TRBJ2-1; TRBD2 agrees at 8 bases. The CDR3 consists of 14 residues. Germline CDR1 reads MNHEY; CDR2 reads SMNVEV (reference sequence). The J segment lost 5 bases and the V segment lost 8 bases, leaving 8 bases of the junction unmatched. The CDR3 DNA is TGTGCCAGCCAGGAGGCGGGGGGCCACAATGAGCAGTTCTTC. Amino acid sequence: CASQEAGGHNEQFF.

This chain joins TRBV4-3 and TRBJ1-3; D unclear. V was shortened by 0 bases and J by 0 bases, with 6 bases between the two germline ends. Germline assignment: CDR1 LGHNA and CDR2 YSLEER. CDR3 length: 15 amino acids. CDR3 DNA: TGCGCCAGCAGCCAAGACCCCAGCTCTGGAAACACCATATATTTT. Its protein product is CASSQDPSSGNTIYF.

J is TRBJ1-1 and V is TRBV18, with 10 nucleotides matching TRBD1. The CDR3 length is 14 residues. V shed 0 bases, J shed 10 bases, and the junction held 5 bases outside the gene matches. CDR1 and CDR2 from the germline V gene are KGHSH and LQKENI. CDR3 in amino acids: CASSPPRDRGGAFF. The CDR3 DNA is TGTGCCAGCTCACCACCCCGGGACAGGGGAGGAGCTTTCTTT.

The rearrangement joins TRBV7-2 to TRBJ2-1, with 8 bases that match TRBD2. The length of the CDR3 is 15 residues. Germline values: CDR1 SGHTA, CDR2 FQGNSA. The J segment lost 9 bases and the V segment lost 4 bases, leaving 11 bases of the junction unmatched. CDR3 DNA: TGTGCCAGCAGCTCAATGGGGGGTAGCGGGATTGAGCAGTTCTTC. Translation: CASSSMGGSGIEQFF.

This clone showed up just a few times. The chain employs TRBV6-5 and TRBJ1-3; D might be TRBD1 (6 bases). Trimming removed 6 bases from V and 0 bases from J, with 9 bases in between. Germline V CDR1 and CDR2: MNHEY, SVGAGI. The CDR3 length is 14 residues. CDR3 in DNA: TGTGCCAGCAGCTTACAGGGCTCTGGAAACACCATATATTTT. Protein: CASSLQGSGNTIYF.

The chain has TRBV6-1 and TRBJ2-7; the D gene is possibly TRBD1 (6 bases). The CDR3 covers 16 residues. Germline V gene data show CDR1 as MNHNS and CDR2 as SASEGT. V was trimmed by 3 bases and J by 1 base, leaving 16 bases between them. CDR3 loop: CASSDPVGRGSYEQYF. Here the CDR3 DNA reads TGTGCCAGCAGTGATCCCGTCGGCAGGGGTTCCTACGAGCAGTACTTC.

The rearrangement joins TRBV27 to TRBJ2-3; no clear D. This CDR3 spans 15 amino acids. CDR1 is MNHEY, CDR2 SMNVEV, per germline (reference sequence). Trimming stripped 10 bases from V and 8 bases from J, with 25 bases between. CDR3: CANCIEASFLSTQYF. CDR3 DNA: TGTGCCAACTGTATAGAGGCTAGTTTCCTCTCTACGCAGTATTTT.

This chain uses TRBV6-1 with TRBJ2-1; D is unclear. The V end was cut by 8 bases, the J end by 12 bases, with 20 bases between. Germline CDR1 reads MNHNS; CDR2 reads SASEGT. The CDR3 extends over 13 amino acids. The CDR3: CASGHKQYGWQFF. CDR3 bases: TGTGCCAGCGGGCACAAGCAATATGGGTGGCAGTTCTTC.

This clone was detected once. The rearrangement links TRBV5-1 to TRBJ2-5; D not certain. Germline V gives CDR1 SGHRS, CDR2 YFSETQ. The CDR3 extends over 13 amino acids. Trimming shortened V by 3 bases and J by 5 bases, and 11 bases separated the two germline ends. CDR3 sequence reads: CASSYLVSETQYF. The CDR3 DNA is TGCGCCAGCAGCTACTTAGTTAGCGAGACCCAGTACTTC. Full variable domain (remainder filled in from reference TRBV5-1 and TRBJ2-5): KAGVTQTPRYLIKTRGQQVTLSCSPISGHRSVSWYQQTPGQGLQFLFEYFSETQRNKGNFPGRFSGRQFSNSRSEMNVSTLELGDSALYLCASSYLVSETQYFGPGTRLLVL.

The genes are TRBV19 and TRBJ2-2; 7 bases fit TRBD1. The CDR3 is made up of 14 amino acids. J lost 7 bases, V lost 7 bases, and 9 bases had no gene match. CDR1 and CDR2 (germline): LNHDA, SQIVND (reference sequence). CDR3 amino acids: CASTQGGAGGELFF. CDR3 bases: TGTGCCAGTACCCAAGGGGGCGCGGGCGGGGAGCTGTTTTTT.

There are a few counts of this clone. The J gene is TRBJ2-2, the V gene TRBV4-3, with D perhaps TRBD1 (5 bases). Trimming pared 4 bases from V and 4 bases from J, leaving 19 bases between. The CDR3 loop spans 17 amino acids. Germline V gene sequence: CDR1 LGHNA, CDR2 YSLEER. This chain's CDR3 is CASSPSTPRVATGELFF. CDR3 nucleotide sequence: TGCGCCAGCAGCCCCTCTACCCCCAGGGTAGCCACCGGGGAGCTGTTTTTT.

CDR3 sequence: CASSLDPRSGYEQYF. The CDR3 nucleotides read TGTGCCAGCAGCTTAGACCCCCGTTCGGGCTACGAGCAGTACTTC. V usage is TRBV7-2 and J usage is TRBJ2-7; unclear D gene. Between the trimmed V and J ends, which lost 1 base and 3 bases, there was a span of 13 bases. The CDR3 covers 15 residues. CDR1 is SGHTA, CDR2 FQGNSA, per germline.

This clone showed up just a few times. This chain joins TRBV6-1 and TRBJ2-7; TRBD1 agrees at 7 bases. Germline V gene data show CDR1 as MNHNS and CDR2 as SASEGT. V lost 4 bases and J lost 1; bases outside the gene matches: 4. CDR3 length equals 14 residues. CDR3 nucleotides: TGTGCCAGCAGTGCCGGGACAGATTCCTACGAGCAGTACTTC. As protein: CASSAGTDSYEQYF.

This chain connects TRBV6-1 to TRBJ1-5; perhaps TRBD1 as D (6 bases). Trimming shortened V by 7 bases and J by 7 bases, and 14 bases separated the two germline ends. The CDR3 sequence is 13 residues long. Germline CDR1 MNHNS, CDR2 SASEGT. The CDR3: CASKLRGEQPQHF. The CDR3 DNA reads TGTGCCAGCAAGCTCAGGGGTGAACAGCCCCAGCATTTT.